Listed below are T cell receptor beta chains from one sample, sequenced in a study of OX40 agonist ivuxolimab in advanced cancers. Profiling relied on immunoSEQ multiplex PCR, and the TCRdb table lists in-frame clones only, not all of them. The sample has tens of thousands of clones; over 75% are singletons. This specimen was CD4+ or CD8+ T cells sorted from blood, taken in a trial of the OX40 agonist ivuxolimab. The receptors stem from an adult with an advanced solid tumor such as melanoma, head and neck, liver or kidney cancer. Both conserved end residues are part of each CDR3. The D gene is left open where the match is weak. Rows may omit the clone size; those that give it use once, few, many or a size class.

clone size: once; V gene: TRBV2; J gene: TRBJ1-4; D gene: TRBD1; CDR3 DNA: TGTGCCAGCAGGCCTATGGACAGGCAGGGTGAAAAACTGTTTTTT; CDR3 protein: CASRPMDRQGEKLFF
clone size: NA; V gene: TRBV9; J gene: TRBJ2-2; D gene: NA; CDR3 DNA: TGTGCCAGCAGCGGTGGACAGAACACCGGGGAGCTGTTTTTT; CDR3 protein: CASSGGQNTGELFF
clone size: NA; V gene: TRBV7-8; J gene: TRBJ2-7; D gene: NA; CDR3 DNA: TGTGCCAGCAGTCCGTCGGGGGAACTGAGCGAGCAGTACTTC; CDR3 protein: CASSPSGELSEQYF
clone size: once; V gene: TRBV2; J gene: TRBJ2-1; D gene: NA; CDR3 DNA: TGTGCCAGCGCGGACGTTAGCTCCTACAATGAGCAGTTCTTC; CDR3 protein: CASADVSSYNEQFF
clone size: NA; V gene: TRBV7-9; J gene: TRBJ1-6; D gene: NA; CDR3 DNA: TGTGCCAGCAGCCAAGAGGTTCAGAATAATTCACCCCTCCACTTT; CDR3 protein: CASSQEVQNNSPLHF
clone size: few; V gene: TRBV19; J gene: TRBJ2-7; D gene: TRBD1; CDR3 DNA: TGTGCCAGTGCCCCGGGACAGGGGGCCTACGAGCAGTACTTC; CDR3 protein: CASAPGQGAYEQYF
clone size: NA; V gene: TRBV9; J gene: TRBJ1-3; D gene: NA; CDR3 DNA: TGTGCCAGCAGCGGGGGTGGCTCTGGAAACACCATATATTTT; CDR3 protein: CASSGGGSGNTIYF
clone size: NA; V gene: TRBV4-3; J gene: TRBJ1-3; D gene: TRBD1; CDR3 DNA: TGCGCCAGCAGCCAAGAAACAGGGGCCTCTGACACCATATATTTT; CDR3 protein: CASSQETGASDTIYF
clone size: NA; V gene: TRBV9; J gene: TRBJ1-5; D gene: NA; CDR3 DNA: TGTGCCAGCAGCGTAGCTCCGGGGGGGAATCAGCCCCAGCATTTT; CDR3 protein: CASSVAPGGNQPQHF
clone size: NA; V gene: TRBV9; J gene: TRBJ2-7; D gene: TRBD1; CDR3 DNA: TGTGCCAGCAGCGTAGCCCCGGACAGGGGAGGGGGCGAGCAGTACTTC; CDR3 protein: CASSVAPDRGGGEQYF
clone size: NA; V gene: TRBV6-5; J gene: TRBJ1-2; D gene: NA; CDR3 DNA: TGTGCCAGCAGGGGATCCCGGGGCCGGGACTATGGCTACACCTTC; CDR3 protein: CASRGSRGRDYGYTF
clone size: NA; V gene: TRBV9; J gene: TRBJ1-3; D gene: NA; CDR3 DNA: TGTGCCAGCAGCGGCTTTATCGGAAACACCATATATTTT; CDR3 protein: CASSGFIGNTIYF
clone size: once; V gene: TRBV9; J gene: TRBJ2-1; D gene: NA; CDR3 DNA: TGTGCCAGCAGCGTTAGTAGTGTCTTCACCTACAATGAGCAGTTCTTC; CDR3 protein: CASSVSSVFTYNEQFF
clone size: once; V gene: TRBV28; J gene: TRBJ1-1; D gene: NA; CDR3 DNA: TGTGCCAGCAGCCCCATTACACGGATGGCTGAAGCTTTCTTT; CDR3 protein: CASSPITRMAEAFF